A selection of T cell receptor beta chains follows, all from one sample in a study of identical twins. TCRdb re-derived calls from the 5' RACE reads in MiXCR, one entry per CDR3 protein. The data hold around 230,000 distinct CDR3 sequences, with around 6.5% observed a single time. The data also belong to a second study, concerning T cells expressing NK-cell markers.

The sequenced sample consisted of CD8+ T cells sorted from blood. The receptors here all came from a woman between 18 and 29 years old in good health. Each CDR3 is given with its conserved first and last residue.

J: TRBJ2-1
V: TRBV29-1
CDR3: CSVEWSGNEQFF

J: TRBJ2-5
V: TRBV6-1
CDR3: CASSESLETQYF

J: TRBJ1-1
V: TRBV20-1
CDR3: CSATFPRTGGLGTEAFF

J: TRBJ2-1
V: TRBV5-1
CDR3: CASSTTPLQQFF

J: TRBJ2-1
V: TRBV5-1
CDR3: CASSLDGNTPYNEQFF

J: TRBJ2-1
V: TRBV27
CDR3: CASSLISQYNEQFF

J: TRBJ2-1
V: TRBV9
CDR3: CASSDYGTSGSSEQFF

J: TRBJ2-5
V: TRBV5-1
CDR3: CASSWRGGPSGVETQYF

J: TRBJ2-2
V: TRBV15
CDR3: CATSRVGQGVPGELFF

J: TRBJ1-2
V: TRBV2
CDR3: CASIGTGGGYTF

J: TRBJ2-7
V: TRBV11-2
CDR3: CASSHGRSYEQYF

J: TRBJ2-7
V: TRBV3-1
CDR3: CASSPREAGHSKSYEQYF

J: TRBJ2-1
V: TRBV6-1
CDR3: CASTSGQLSSYNEQFF

J: TRBJ2-7
V: TRBV27
CDR3: CASRNLGGRSYEQYF

J: TRBJ2-6
V: TRBV27
CDR3: CASSLNGGQGFSGANVLTF

J: TRBJ1-1
V: TRBV30
CDR3: CAWAWDEEAFF

J: TRBJ1-1
V: TRBV6-2/TRBV6-3
CDR3: CATLTGVRSTEAFF

J: TRBJ2-3
V: TRBV20-1
CDR3: CSARSGGGGPSTDTQYF

J: TRBJ1-1
V: TRBV20-1
CDR3: CSARVATLNTEAFF

J: TRBJ1-5
V: TRBV24-1
CDR3: CATSPGGRANQPQHF

J: TRBJ2-7
V: TRBV9
CDR3: CASSVESTSGLRGQYF

J: TRBJ2-7
V: TRBV5-6
CDR3: CASGGEDPYEQYF

J: TRBJ2-3
V: TRBV7-9
CDR3: CASSFEGSDTDTQYF

J: TRBJ1-4
V: TRBV6-1
CDR3: CASSRGQIDEKLFF

J: TRBJ2-7
V: TRBV9
CDR3: CASSVGGEVYEQYF

J: TRBJ2-7
V: TRBV27
CDR3: CASSLSKWGLLYEQYF

J: TRBJ1-1
V: TRBV6-5
CDR3: CASRQNTEAFF

J: TRBJ2-7
V: TRBV6-2/TRBV6-3
CDR3: CAAGSSGNYEQYF

J: TRBJ2-7
V: TRBV10-3
CDR3: CAIRPGRLDIYEQYF

J: TRBJ2-7
V: TRBV15
CDR3: CATSRDRPYEQYF

J: TRBJ1-1
V: TRBV29-1
CDR3: CSAYRGGTEAFF

J: TRBJ1-2
V: TRBV12-3/TRBV12-4
CDR3: CASSPGTGYGYTF

J: TRBJ1-5
V: TRBV12-5
CDR3: CASGLTAPGPQRSQPQHF

J: TRBJ1-2
V: TRBV20-1
CDR3: CSAAQQGSDGYTF

J: TRBJ1-5
V: TRBV12-3/TRBV12-4
CDR3: CASRPEGNQPQHF

J: TRBJ2-7
V: TRBV27
CDR3: CASSPSSGRGYEQYF

J: TRBJ2-1
V: TRBV25-1
CDR3: CASSAGQAGSYNEQFF

J: TRBJ1-1
V: TRBV27
CDR3: CASSLGGIHTEAFF

J: TRBJ2-2
V: TRBV7-9
CDR3: CASSLAGAGELFF

J: TRBJ2-1
V: TRBV19
CDR3: CASSATGLNEQFF

J: TRBJ2-2
V: TRBV7-6
CDR3: CASRAAGPGELFF

J: TRBJ2-7
V: TRBV20-1
CDR3: CSAGDRLEQYF

J: TRBJ1-1
V: TRBV20-1
CDR3: CSARVGTEVFF

J: TRBJ2-2
V: TRBV4-1
CDR3: CASSQGPGQGDTGELFF

J: TRBJ2-1
V: TRBV20-1
CDR3: CSAPQAGTSWDEQFF

J: TRBJ2-3
V: TRBV30
CDR3: CAWSAGREADTQYF

J: TRBJ2-2
V: TRBV5-6
CDR3: CASSWGAGELFF

J: TRBJ2-5
V: TRBV7-9
CDR3: CASSFIKETQYF

J: TRBJ1-1
V: TRBV20-1
CDR3: CSARFANTEAFF

J: TRBJ2-7
V: TRBV5-6
CDR3: CASSFRGPIEEQYF

J: TRBJ1-1
V: TRBV7-9
CDR3: CASSPQGALDTEAFF

J: TRBJ2-1
V: TRBV11-2
CDR3: CASSLLVFDEQFF

J: TRBJ2-1
V: TRBV5-1
CDR3: CASSLETYWDNEQFF

J: TRBJ1-2
V: TRBV12-5
CDR3: CASGLDRTGPQGSGYTF

J: TRBJ1-1
V: TRBV12-3/TRBV12-4
CDR3: CASTPGGEAFF